This TCR beta chain emerged from a study of blood T cell repertoires in COVID-19. The wider study: Researchers got acute and convalescent COVID-19 samples from the United States, Italy and Spain.

Participants spanned ages about 18 to 100 years and resided in roughly 22 US areas. Which cohort a participant joined came from the clinical history participants gave. In the study's own analysis: Estimation of nucleated cell counts relied on the amplification of reference gene primers. TCRdb's table, derived via immunoSEQ multiplex PCR, lists solely in-frame clones and lacks some. V, J and clone size are those of that table, while D and trimming were read from the DNA. The sample holds 190,000 or so clones, less than 90% seen once. CDR1 is SGDLS and CDR2 is YYNGEE in the germline V gene. V lost 3 bases and J lost 4; bases outside the gene matches: 5. The CDR3 runs to 15 residues.

The clonotype originates from a woman aged 30 to 39 who had been exposed to COVID-19. The chain couples TRBV9 to TRBJ2-4, with TRBD1 matching over 9 bases. The sample comprised PBMCs or T cells enriched from blood (not recorded which). CDR3 in DNA: TGTGCCAGCAGCGAAACCGGGACAGGGAAAAACATTCAGTACTTC. Translation: CASSETGTGKNIQYF.